This is a list of T cell receptor beta chains from one sample in a study of early stage breast cancer tumors. Measured with immunoSEQ multiplex PCR; TCRdb has only the in-frame clones, and not every one. The profile shows 9,500 to 12,000 clones, more than 60% of them singletons. Sequenced sample: breast tumor tissue. The receptors come from a person aged 70 to 80 with breast cancer. CDR3s include the opening cysteine and the closing phenylalanine or tryptophan. D genes are given only for firm matches. Part of the rows lack a size; the others show once, few, many or a class for expanded clones.

j_call clone_size d_call v_call cdr3_nt cdr3_aa
TRBJ2-2 NA TRBD2 TRBV11-2 TGTGCCAGCAGCTCCGCGACTAGCGGGATGGTCACCGGGGAGCTGTTTTTT CASSSATSGMVTGELFF
TRBJ1-6 few NA TRBV19 TGTGCCAGTAGTACGGGAGCGGCGGAAGTTTATAATTCACCCCTCCACTTT CASSTGAAEVYNSPLHF
TRBJ2-1 NA TRBD2 TRBV9 TGTGCCAGCAGCGGGGAACTAGCGGGGGGTTACAATGAGCAGTTCTTC CASSGELAGGYNEQFF
TRBJ1-1 NA NA TRBV5-1 TGCGCCAGCAGCCCGGGGGGCAGGAACACTGAAGCTTTCTTT CASSPGGRNTEAFF
TRBJ2-2 NA TRBD2 TRBV10-3 TGTGCCACTAGCGGGGCAAACACCGGGGAGCTGTTTTTT CATSGANTGELFF
TRBJ1-6 NA TRBD1 TRBV5-1 TGCGCCAGCAGCTTCGGGACAGGGGGATCCTATAATTCACCCCTCCACTTT CASSFGTGGSYNSPLHF
TRBJ2-7 NA TRBD1 TRBV11-2 TGTGCCAGCAGGGGAACGACAGGGGTCTACGAGCAGTACTTC CASRGTTGVYEQYF
TRBJ1-5 NA NA TRBV6-1 TGTGCCAGCACCGAACAGGTAAATCAGCCCCAGCATTTT CASTEQVNQPQHF
TRBJ2-1 NA TRBD1 TRBV28 TGTGCCAGCAGTTTAATCTCGGCAGGGGGCTTGAAACCCTACAATGAGCAGTTCTTC CASSLISAGGLKPYNEQFF
TRBJ2-3 once NA TRBV7-2 TGTGCCAGCGGAAGCCGGGGCACAGATACGCAGTATTTT CASGSRGTDTQYF
TRBJ2-3 NA TRBD1 TRBV12-5 TGTGCTAGTGGTTCCGGGACAGGGGGCAGTTCAGATACGCAGTATTTT CASGSGTGGSSDTQYF
TRBJ2-7 NA TRBD2 TRBV4-3 TGCGCCAGCAGCCATTTTGGGGGCGGACTAGCCGTCGAGCAGTACTTC CASSHFGGGLAVEQYF
TRBJ1-1 NA NA TRBV7-2 TGTGCCAGCAGCCCATCTGGTGGAGGGTACACTGAAGCTTTCTTT CASSPSGGGYTEAFF
TRBJ2-4 NA TRBD1 TRBV2 TGTGCCAGCAGTGGGACAGGGAGAGTCATGGACATTCAGTACTTC CASSGTGRVMDIQYF
TRBJ1-6 NA NA TRBV7-2 TGTGCCAGCAGCTTAATCCGCGGTGGAAGTTCACCCCTCCACTTT CASSLIRGGSSPLHF
TRBJ2-7 NA NA TRBV6-5 TGTGCCAGCAGTTATCTCAGGGGTTACGAGCAGTACTTC CASSYLRGYEQYF
TRBJ1-2 NA NA TRBV5-6 TGTGCCAGCAGCTTGGAGCAGGGCTATGGCTACACCTTC CASSLEQGYGYTF
TRBJ2-1 NA TRBD2 TRBV10-1 TGCGCCAGCAGTGCGACTAGCGGGGGGTACAATGAGCAGTTCTTC CASSATSGGYNEQFF
TRBJ1-2 few NA TRBV5-8 TGTGCCAGCAGAAGGACAACCAACTATGGCTACACCTTC CASRRTTNYGYTF
TRBJ2-1 NA NA TRBV19 TGTGCCAGTAGTATTTCCCAAACCGGGACTTCGAAGTTCTTC CASSISQTGTSKFF
TRBJ2-1 NA TRBD1 TRBV5-1 TGCGCCAGCAGCTCCGCCCCAGGGGGCGCCAATGAGCAGTTCTTC CASSSAPGGANEQFF
TRBJ2-2 NA TRBD1 TRBV5-4 TGTGCCAGCAGCTTTTACTCGGGACAGGACACCGGGGAGCTGTTTTTT CASSFYSGQDTGELFF
TRBJ1-2 NA NA TRBV5-1 TGCGCCAGCAGCTTGGGACAGCGGGCCTACACCTTC CASSLGQRAYTF
TRBJ1-2 NA TRBD1 TRBV28 TGTGCCAGCAGCCCTGACAGGGGAAATAGCTATGGCTACACCTTC CASSPDRGNSYGYTF
TRBJ1-1 large NA TRBV9 TGTGCCAGCAGCGTAGCCGAGTCCACCTTCACTGAAGCTTTCTTT CASSVAESTFTEAFF
TRBJ2-3 NA NA TRBV5-1 TGCGCCAGCAGCTTAGGCGGGCGCACAGATACGCAGTATTTT CASSLGGRTDTQYF
TRBJ2-3 NA TRBD1 TRBV7-9 TGTGCCAGCAGCAAACTCCAGGGGGCGGGAGATACGCAGTATTTT CASSKLQGAGDTQYF
TRBJ1-5 NA NA TRBV30 TGTGCCTGGAGTGGGGGGCTGGGGGAAGAGCCCCAGCATTTT CAWSGGLGEEPQHF
TRBJ1-6 NA NA TRBV30 TGTGCCTTTCCAGGGTACGGTTCACCCCTCCACTTT CAFPGYGSPLHF
TRBJ2-1 NA TRBD2 TRBV5-6 TGTGCCAGCAGCTTCCTGGTACTAGCGGGGTCAGGTGGGGGTGAGCAGTTCTTC CASSFLVLAGSGGGEQFF
TRBJ2-7 NA TRBD1 TRBV29-1 TGCAGCGCAAAGACAGGGGTTGGATACGAGCAGTACTTC CSAKTGVGYEQYF
TRBJ2-7 NA TRBD1 TRBV6-6 TGTGCCAGCAGTCTACTCCCCAGGGGGGAGCAGTACTTC CASSLLPRGEQYF
TRBJ2-5 NA NA TRBV5-1 TGCGCCAGCAGCTACTATTGGACAATTGAAGAGACCCAGTACTTC CASSYYWTIEETQYF
TRBJ1-3 few NA TRBV19 TGTGCCAGTAGTATTCCGGGACTGTCTGGAAACACCATATATTTT CASSIPGLSGNTIYF
TRBJ2-2 few NA TRBV29-1 TGCAGCGTTGAGGGGGGAGGAGGCACCGGGGAGCTGTTTTTT CSVEGGGGTGELFF
TRBJ2-7 few NA TRBV10-3 TGTGCCACCGGACAGCACTACGAGCAGTACTTC CATGQHYEQYF
TRBJ1-5 once NA TRBV6-1 TGTGCCATCGACTCTCAAGGGAAGGGGCAGCCCCAGCATTTT CAIDSQGKGQPQHF
TRBJ1-2 NA NA TRBV19 TGTGCCAGTAGTCTCCGGAGTGAAGTCAGGGGCTATGGCTACACCTTC CASSLRSEVRGYGYTF
TRBJ1-1 NA NA TRBV5-4 TGTGCCAGCAGCCTCCAACCGCAGCGTGAAGCTTTCTTT CASSLQPQREAFF
TRBJ2-5 once TRBD1 TRBV4-3 TGCGCCAGCAGCCAGAACCGGGACAGCCAAGAGACCCAGTACTTC CASSQNRDSQETQYF
TRBJ2-3 NA TRBD2 TRBV4-2 TGTGCCAGCAGCCAAGTCTCCGGCGGGGGGGTGGCAGATACGCAGTATTTT CASSQVSGGGVADTQYF
TRBJ1-2 NA NA TRBV7-9 TGTGCCAGCCTTGACGGGAGGAGGTGGTATGGCTACACCTTC CASLDGRRWYGYTF
TRBJ2-1 NA NA TRBV2 TGTGCCAGCAGAGGGCTAGCGTCCTACAATGAGCAGTTCTTC CASRGLASYNEQFF
TRBJ1-5 NA TRBD1 TRBV4-1 TGCGCCAGCAGCCAAGATTTACAGGGGTCCAATCAGCCCCAGCATTTT CASSQDLQGSNQPQHF
TRBJ1-6 few TRBD1 TRBV19 TGTGCCAGTAGTACCCGCCGACAGGGTAATTCACCCCTCCACTTT CASSTRRQGNSPLHF
TRBJ1-6 NA TRBD1 TRBV4-3 TGCGCCAGCAGCCAAGGTGGGACAGCCTTTAATTCACCCCTCCACTTT CASSQGGTAFNSPLHF
TRBJ2-7 NA TRBD1 TRBV15 TGTGCCACCAGCAGAGATCCGGGACAGGTCTACGAGCAGTACTTC CATSRDPGQVYEQYF
TRBJ2-6 NA TRBD1 TRBV6-1 TGTGCCACGGGACAGGCTTACTCTGGGGCCAACGTCCTGACTTTC CATGQAYSGANVLTF
TRBJ1-1 few NA TRBV10-3 TGTGCCATCACCCAACAGGGTAACACTGAAGCTTTCTTT CAITQQGNTEAFF